This T cell receptor (beta chain) was sequenced for a study of OX40 agonist ivuxolimab in advanced cancers. Study summary: An agonistic anti-OX40 (CD134) antibody, ivuxolimab, was used to treat the patients.

Libraries were prepared by immunoSEQ multiplex PCR; TCRdb keeps only in-frame clonotypes and omits some of them. The top ten clones hold roughly 0.42% of a sample with fewer than 95,000 clones, 85% to 95% of them seen once. The CDR3 is made up of 15 amino acids. Trimming removed 3 bases from V and 6 bases from J; junction bases left unmatched: 8. The germline gives CDR1 SGHTA, CDR2 FQGNSA. This clone was seen only once. This sequence joins TRBV7-2 and TRBJ2-3, with 8 bases fitting TRBD1. The material was CD4+ or CD8+ T cells sorted from blood, obtained in a trial of the OX40 agonist ivuxolimab. This sequence was found in an adult with an advanced solid tumor such as melanoma, head and neck, liver or kidney cancer. CDR3 region: CASSFTGGIADTQYF. For the CDR3, the DNA is TGTGCCAGCAGCTTTACAGGGGGTATAGCGGATACGCAGTATTTT.